Listed here are 22 T cell receptor beta chains from one sample, sequenced in a study of cytomegalovirus exposure and HLA in healthy donors. A multiplex PCR was run with 60 Vbeta primers and 13 Jbeta primers. Here immunoSEQ multiplex PCR was the method, and the copy in TCRdb shows in-frame clones only, minus some. The data contain approximately 100,000 clones, about 80% of them seen just once; the ten biggest clones take up 5.2%. Sequenced: PBMCs. Source of these receptors: a female donor in good health and CMV-seropositive.

The V gene is TRBV6-1, the J gene TRBJ2-3; TRBD1 aligns across 9 bases. Germline-derived CDR1 and CDR2 are MNHNS and SASEGT. Losses at the gene ends were 1 base for V and 5 bases for J; bases not matched to a gene: 4. The CDR3 totals 15 residues. CDR3 coding DNA: TGTGCCAGCAGTGAAGGGGACAGGGTTCAAGATACGCAGTATTTT. Translated, it gives CASSEGDRVQDTQYF.

The count of this clone is one. V gene TRBV27 combines with J gene TRBJ1-1, with 8 positions matching TRBD1. This CDR3 has 17 amino acids. Germline CDR1 MNHEY, CDR2 SMNVEV (reference sequence). The ends lost 5 bases at V and 1 base at J; junction bases unmatched: 12. CDR3 sequence: CASSGMITGTGNTEAFF. The CDR3, as DNA: TGTGCCAGCAGTGGGATGATAACCGGGACAGGGAACACTGAAGCTTTCTTT.

This chain uses TRBV15 with TRBJ2-7; weak D call: TRBD2 (5 bases). Trimming removed 0 bases at V and 0 bases at J, with 9 bases between. CDR3 length: 15 amino acids. CDR1 and CDR2 from the germline V gene are LNHNV and YYDKDF (reference sequence). The CDR3 DNA reads as TGTGCCACCAGCAGAGATCGGGCGGGCTCCTACGAGCAGTACTTC. Encoded protein: CATSRDRAGSYEQYF.

V and J are TRBV10-3 and TRBJ1-1; 8 bases are a match to TRBD1. CDR1 and CDR2 from the germline V gene are ENHRY and SYGVKD. The CDR3 is made up of 14 amino acids. J lost 5 bases, V lost 8 bases, and 10 bases had no gene match. The CDR3 DNA reads TGTGCCATCTCTGGGACAGGTTATTTGACTGAAGCTTTCTTT. This gives the protein CAISGTGYLTEAFF.

The V and J genes are TRBV6-5 and TRBJ1-2; D is possibly TRBD1 (5 bases). Per the germline V gene, CDR1 is MNHEY and CDR2 is SVGAGI. V gave up 7 bases and J gave up 1 base, with 10 bases separating them. This CDR3 contains 13 residues. CDR3 sequence (DNA): TGTGCCAGCACCGAAGGACATAACTATGGCTACACCTTC. It encodes CASTEGHNYGYTF.

This rearrangement joins TRBV29-1 to TRBJ1-2; the match to TRBD1 covers 7 bases. Germline trimming cut 7 bases from V and 6 bases from J; bases unmatched to any gene: 5. Germline V lookup: CDR1 SQVTM, CDR2 ANQGSEA. The CDR3 spans 11 residues. CDR3 in amino acids: CSARGSDGYTF. CDR3 in DNA: TGCAGCGCCAGGGGGTCGGATGGCTACACCTTC.

This clone appeared once. The chain couples TRBV28 to TRBJ1-1; TRBD1 matches at 9 bases. Unmatched junction bases numbered 7, after V lost 3 bases and J lost 11 bases. Germline CDR1 is MDHEN and CDR2 is SYDVKM. The CDR3 is 13 residues long. In DNA, the CDR3 is TGTGCCAGCAGTTTGGGACAGGGATGGGATGCTTTCTTT. Translating gives CASSLGQGWDAFF.

The genes are TRBV19 and TRBJ1-1, with 9 bases matching TRBD1. From germline, CDR1 is LNHDA and CDR2 SQIVND (reference sequence). V lost 0 bases, J lost 1 base, and 3 bases stayed unmatched. The CDR3 runs to 16 residues. CDR3 sequence (DNA): TGTGCCAGTAGTATAGAAGGGACAGGGCAGAACACTGAAGCTTTCTTT. It is translated as CASSIEGTGQNTEAFF.

The rearrangement joins TRBV7-8 to TRBJ2-1, with D possibly being TRBD1 (6 bases). CDR3 length: 15 residues. CDR1 is SGHVS, CDR2 FQNEAQ, per germline. The V end lost 3 bases, the J end lost 7 bases, and 16 bases lay between the germline ends. The CDR3 reads CASSFGPGTKNEQFF. The CDR3 region has the DNA TGTGCCAGCAGCTTTGGTCCAGGGACAAAAAATGAGCAGTTCTTC.

CDR3 DNA sequence: TGTGCCAGCAGTTCTGCCAGGACAGTAATTACCGGGGAGCTGTTTTTT. Translated: CASSSARTVITGELFF. This chain links TRBV27 with TRBJ2-2, with a possible D match to TRBD1 (6 bases). The CDR3 has 16 residues. In germline, CDR1 is MNHEY, CDR2 SMNVEV (reference sequence). Trimming shortened V by 4 bases and J by 5 bases, and 17 bases separated the two germline ends.

This rearrangement joins TRBV7-9 to TRBJ1-1; D remains unclear. The CDR3 has 13 amino acids. CDR1 and CDR2 (germline): SEHNR, FQNEAQ (reference sequence). V lost 1 base to trimming and J lost 3 bases, with 6 bases between them. The CDR3 region has the DNA TGTGCCAGCAGCTTAGAGAGATACACTGAAGCTTTCTTT. It codes for CASSLERYTEAFF.

Of note for this clone: Germline is not matched at one junction end, which may reflect a read error. CDR3 sequence reads: CASSLKAGGNTGELFF. In DNA, the CDR3 is TGTGCTAGCAGCTTAAAGGCGGGGGGGAACACCGGGGAGCTGTTTTTT. The rearrangement joins TRBV7-7 to TRBJ2-2; 8 positions agree with TRBD2. Germline CDR1 and CDR2: SSHAT and FNYEAQ (reference sequence). The CDR3 covers 16 residues.

This clone appeared once. The chain combines TRBV6-5 with TRBJ1-2; D not certain. Trimming shortened V by 0 bases and J by 4 bases, and 9 bases separated the two germline ends. The CDR3 extends over 14 amino acids. Germline CDR1 reads MNHEY; CDR2 reads SVGAGI. DNA for the CDR3: TGTGCCAGCAGTTACTCGAGGCAGCTCTATGGCTACACCTTC. Amino acid sequence: CASSYSRQLYGYTF.

The rearrangement uses TRBV15 and TRBJ2-1; D uncertain. Germline values: CDR1 LNHNV, CDR2 YYDKDF (reference sequence). This CDR3 is 16 amino acids long. V shed 0 bases and J shed 2 bases, with 11 bases lying between them. The CDR3 here is CATSRDLGGAYNEQFF. The DNA of the CDR3 is TGTGCCACCAGCAGAGATCTCGGTGGTGCCTACAATGAGCAGTTCTTC.

The genes are TRBV6-5 and TRBJ2-7; D possibly corresponds to TRBD2 (6 bases). The CDR3 covers 14 residues. V was trimmed by 6 bases and J by 2 bases, leaving 14 bases between them. CDR1 is MNHEY and CDR2 is SVGAGI in the germline V gene. This CDR3 is CASRGGGLPYEQYF. The DNA of the CDR3 is TGTGCCAGCAGAGGTGGGGGACTCCCCTACGAGCAGTACTTC.

The chain recombines TRBV11-2 with TRBJ2-2, with TRBD2 matching over 10 bases. Germline assignment: CDR1 SGHAT and CDR2 FQNNGV. The CDR3 runs to 19 residues. V dropped 4 bases and J dropped 3; count of bases not matched to a gene: 14. DNA of the CDR3: TGTGCCAGCAGCTCCCTGTCCCCTAGCGGGAGTTCGGACACCGGGGAGCTGTTTTTT. Protein: CASSSLSPSGSSDTGELFF. The full variable domain, with the rest looked up from reference TRBV11-2 and TRBJ2-2, is EAGVAQSPRYKIIEKRQSVAFWCNPISGHATLYWYQQILGQGPKLLIQFQNNGVVDDSQLPKDRFSAERLKGVDSTLKIQPAKLEDSAVYLCASSSLSPSGSSDTGELFFGEGSRLTVL.

V and J are TRBV19 and TRBJ2-3; TRBD2 agrees at 12 bases. The germline V gene has CDR1 LNHDA and CDR2 SQIVND (reference sequence). With V trimmed by 5 bases and J by 3 bases, 3 bases remained unmatched. The length of the CDR3 is 15 residues. In DNA, the CDR3 is TGTGCCAGTAGTTTCCTAGCGGGAGGGACAGATACGCAGTATTTT. This gives the protein CASSFLAGGTDTQYF.

The chain carries TRBV7-6 and TRBJ1-3; D ambiguous. The V end was cut by 4 bases, the J end by 4 bases, with 14 bases between. The CDR3 has 15 amino acids. Looked up from germline, CDR1 is SGHVS and CDR2 is FNYEAQ. CDR3 amino acids: CASSSGGGRGNTIYF. Written as DNA, the CDR3 is TGTGCCAGCAGCTCGGGTGGCGGGAGAGGAAACACCATATATTTT.

The rearrangement links TRBV5-4 to TRBJ1-2, with 9 nucleotides matching TRBD1. Germline V lookup: CDR1 SGHNT, CDR2 YYREEE (reference sequence). With V trimmed by 0 bases and J by 8 bases, 5 bases remained unmatched. There are 14 residues in the CDR3. CDR3 coding DNA: TGTGCCAGCAGCTTGGGGACAGGGGATGGAGGCTACACCTTC. This translates into CASSLGTGDGGYTF.

This clone showed up just once. V and J are TRBV2 and TRBJ2-3; 11 bases match TRBD2. V gave up 6 bases and J gave up 0 bases; unmatched junction bases: 5. CDR1 is SNHLY, CDR2 FYNNEI, per germline. The CDR3 covers 16 residues. As DNA, the CDR3 is TGTGCCAGCAGGAAGACTAGCGGGGCGAGCACAGATACGCAGTATTTT. Residues: CASRKTSGASTDTQYF.

V gene TRBV19 combines with J gene TRBJ1-2; D might be TRBD1 (5 bases). The CDR3 covers 15 residues. CDR1 LNHDA and CDR2 SQIVND come from the germline V gene (reference sequence). The V end lost 9 bases, the J end lost 2 bases, and 19 bases lay between the germline ends. CDR3 in amino acids: CASRIEGTRNYGYTF. The DNA for the CDR3 is TGTGCCAGCCGTATCGAGGGGACTAGAAACTATGGCTACACCTTC.

In its sample, this clone was seen a few times. The chain carries TRBV11-3 and TRBJ2-3, with 9 bases identical to TRBD1. Losses at the gene ends were 4 bases for V and 4 bases for J; bases not matched to a gene: 6. CDR3 size: 15 residues. In germline, CDR1 is SGHNT, CDR2 YENEEA. CDR3 loop: CASSWGQGVADTQYF. CDR3 DNA: TGTGCCAGCAGCTGGGGACAGGGAGTTGCAGATACGCAGTATTTT.